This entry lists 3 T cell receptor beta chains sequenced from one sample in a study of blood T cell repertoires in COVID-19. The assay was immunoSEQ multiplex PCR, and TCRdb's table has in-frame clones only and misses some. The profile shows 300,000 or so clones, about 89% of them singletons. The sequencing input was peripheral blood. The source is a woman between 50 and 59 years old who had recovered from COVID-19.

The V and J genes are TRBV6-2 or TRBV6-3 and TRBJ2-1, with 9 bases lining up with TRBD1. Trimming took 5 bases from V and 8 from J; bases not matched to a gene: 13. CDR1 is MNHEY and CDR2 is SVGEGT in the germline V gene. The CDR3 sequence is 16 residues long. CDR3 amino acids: CASSPLRGQGTDEQFF. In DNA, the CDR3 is TGTGCCAGCAGTCCACTCCGGGGACAGGGTACCGATGAGCAGTTCTTC.

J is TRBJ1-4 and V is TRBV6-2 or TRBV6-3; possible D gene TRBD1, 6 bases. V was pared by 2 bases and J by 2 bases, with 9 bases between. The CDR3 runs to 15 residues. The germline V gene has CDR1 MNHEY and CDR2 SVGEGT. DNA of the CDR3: TGTGCCAGCAGTTACGCAGGGGAGACTAATGAAAAACTGTTTTTT. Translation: CASSYAGETNEKLFF.

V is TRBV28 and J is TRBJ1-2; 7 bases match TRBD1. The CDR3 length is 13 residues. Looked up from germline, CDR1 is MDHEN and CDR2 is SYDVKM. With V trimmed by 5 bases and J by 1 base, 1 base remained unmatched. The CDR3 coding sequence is TGTGCCAGCAGTGGGACAGTTAACTATGGCTACACCTTC. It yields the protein CASSGTVNYGYTF.